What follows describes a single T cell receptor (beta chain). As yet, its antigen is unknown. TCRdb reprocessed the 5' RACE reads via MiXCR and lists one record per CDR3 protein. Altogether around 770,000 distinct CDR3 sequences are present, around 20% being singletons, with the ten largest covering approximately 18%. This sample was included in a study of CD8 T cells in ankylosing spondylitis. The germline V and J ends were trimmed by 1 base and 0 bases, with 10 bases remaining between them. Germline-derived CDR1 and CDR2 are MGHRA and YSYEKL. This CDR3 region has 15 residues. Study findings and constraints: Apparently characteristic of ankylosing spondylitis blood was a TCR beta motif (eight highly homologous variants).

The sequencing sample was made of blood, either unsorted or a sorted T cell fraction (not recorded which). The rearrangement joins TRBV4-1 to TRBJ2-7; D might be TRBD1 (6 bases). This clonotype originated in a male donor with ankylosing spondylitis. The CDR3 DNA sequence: TGCGCCAGCAGCCAAGGGGGGCAGTCCTCCTACGAGCAGTACTTC. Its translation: CASSQGGQSSYEQYF.